This T cell receptor (beta chain) comes out of a study of blood T cell repertoires in COVID-19. Study-level background: There were acute and convalescent COVID-19 samples, and they came from the United States, Italy and Spain. PBMCs, B-cell-depleted T cells, or T cells provided the cDNA or gDNA that made up the material.

Per the original data handling: Researchers report that nucleated cell counts were estimated from reference gene primer amplification. Clones were read by immunoSEQ multiplex PCR, and TCRdb kept only the in-frame ones, dropping some. V, J and clone size are those of that table, while D and trimming were read from the DNA. The sample lists about 110,000 clones; about 85% were seen once. The CDR3 consists of 16 residues. Germline V gives CDR1 MNHEY, CDR2 SMNVEV (reference sequence). With 0 bases removed from V and 3 bases from J, the gap between germline ends came to 14 bases. The sample comprised peripheral blood. This chain uses TRBV27 with TRBJ2-5, with a tentative D call TRBD1 (7 bases). The clonotype comes from a human donor in a cohort sampled during active COVID-19. In DNA form, the CDR3 reads TGTGCCAGCAGTTTATCGTTCCGGGGGACAGAAGAGACCCAGTACTTC. Residues: CASSLSFRGTEETQYF.